The 25 T cell receptor beta chains below were found in one sample sequenced in a study of spatial heterogeneity in lung cancer. MiXCR, run by TCRdb on the 5' RACE reads, gives a single entry per CDR3 protein. The sample includes approximately 13,000 distinct CDR3 sequences, roughly 5% of them seen just once. Stated time point: sample taken at primary tumor resection. Sequencing of whole RNA from tumor, nontumor lung or frozen PBMC involved no sorting. The material was lung tumor tissue, obtained at surgery. The receptor set was obtained from a human donor with early-stage non-small cell lung cancer.

This clonotype was observed a handful of times. A library made for alpha chains picked up this beta chain off target, so its size means little. V gene TRBV29-1 combines with J gene TRBJ2-1; the D is unclear. Deletions cut 7 bases from V and 7 bases from J, with 11 bases between. This CDR3 is 11 amino acids long. In germline, CDR1 is SQVTM, CDR2 ANQGSEA. The CDR3 region has the DNA TGCAGCGGAGACGTTCTAAATGAGCAGTTCTTC. Protein sequence: CSGDVLNEQFF.

This clonotype has at least ten counts. Found in a library prepared for alpha chains, this beta chain is an off-target read, and its abundance has little meaning. This sequence joins TRBV30 and TRBJ1-1; TRBD1 is a possible D gene (5 bases). Germline assignment: CDR1 GTSNPN and CDR2 SVGIG (reference sequence). This CDR3 is built from 17 residues. V was shortened by 1 base and J by 0 bases, with 18 bases between the two germline ends. This CDR3 is CAWSATFGGGMNTEAFF. CDR3 nucleotides: TGTGCCTGGAGTGCCACCTTCGGGGGGGGGATGAACACTGAAGCTTTCTTT.

Comment on this clonotype: Found in a library prepared for alpha chains, this beta chain is an off-target read, and its abundance has little meaning. This chain connects TRBV12-3 or TRBV12-4 to TRBJ1-5; D perhaps matches TRBD1 (5 bases). Trimming stripped 6 bases from V and 6 bases from J, with 12 bases between. This CDR3 is 13 amino acids long. The CDR3: CASRSTESQPQHF. The CDR3 region has the DNA TGTGCCAGCAGATCGACAGAGTCTCAGCCCCAGCATTTT.

The table lists this clonotype with many counts. Since the library was made to target alpha chains, this beta chain is a stray read and its abundance is not meaningful. This sequence joins TRBV29-1 and TRBJ2-3; unclear D gene. Germline lookup yields CDR1 SQVTM and CDR2 ANQGSEA. The CDR3 sequence is 12 residues long. CDR3 sequence: CTPRAAADTQYF. The DNA for the CDR3 is TGCACCCCCCGGGCAGCAGCAGATACGCAGTATTTT.

There are many counts of this clonotype. This beta chain was picked up by a library intended for alpha chains and is off target, so its count carries little meaning. The chain combines TRBV6-2 or TRBV6-3 with TRBJ2-1; 8 nucleotides align to TRBD2. Germline CDR1 MNHEY, CDR2 SVGEGT. The CDR3 is 16 amino acids. After removal of 2 bases from V and 5 bases from J, the junction contained 8 bases not matched to a gene. DNA for the CDR3: TGTGCCAGCAGTTACACTTTAAGCGGGGGCGACAATGAGCAGTTCTTC. Encoded protein: CASSYTLSGGDNEQFF.

About this clonotype: This beta chain turned up in a library designed for alpha chains; as an off-target read, its abundance says little. The chain combines TRBV6-6 with TRBJ2-1; possible D gene TRBD1, 6 bases. CDR3 length: 13 residues. The germline V gene encodes CDR1 MNHNY and CDR2 SVGAGI (reference sequence). V lost 2 bases, J lost 4 bases, and 6 bases lay in between. In DNA, the CDR3 is TGTGCCAGCAGTTACCAGGGGTACAATGAGCAGTTCTTC. Its protein is CASSYQGYNEQFF.

This clonotype was seen ten or more times. Found in a library prepared for alpha chains, this beta chain is an off-target read, and its abundance has little meaning. V gene TRBV7-8 combines with J gene TRBJ1-2; 10 bases fit TRBD1. The CDR3 has 16 amino acids. V was pared by 2 bases and J by 4 bases, with 7 bases of the junction left unmatched. Germline lookup yields CDR1 SGHVS and CDR2 FQNEAQ. DNA of the CDR3: TGTGCCAGCAGCTTAAGCCGGGACAGGGGTCCCTATGGCTACACCTTC. Amino acids: CASSLSRDRGPYGYTF.

This clonotype was counted at least ten times. Because the library targeted alpha chains, this beta chain is an off-target read whose size means little. The chain employs TRBV4-2 and TRBJ2-6; TRBD1 matches at 11 bases. Per germline, CDR1 LGHNA and CDR2 YNFKEQ. CDR3 size: 18 residues. With V trimmed by 0 bases and J by 11 bases, 12 bases remained unmatched. In DNA, the CDR3 is TGTGCCAGCAGCCAAGATTTGGACAGGGGGCGCCCCCAAGACGTCCTGACTTTC. Translation: CASSQDLDRGRPQDVLTF.

This clonotype showed up many times. Since the library was made to target alpha chains, this beta chain is a stray read and its abundance is not meaningful. The chain joins TRBV7-8 to TRBJ2-1; 11 bases fit TRBD2. The V gene's germline CDR1 is SGHVS and CDR2 FQNEAQ. CDR3 size: 16 residues. The V gene end was trimmed by 5 bases and the J gene end by 4 bases; junction bases not matched to a gene: 7. CDR3 in amino acids: CASSLKTSGGYNEQFF. CDR3 sequence (DNA): TGTGCCAGCAGCCTCAAAACTAGCGGGGGTTACAATGAGCAGTTCTTC.

This clonotype appeared many times. Since the library was made to target alpha chains, this beta chain is a stray read and its abundance is not meaningful. The rearrangement joins TRBV2 to TRBJ1-4, with a possible D match to TRBD1 (6 bases). Germline V gene data show CDR1 as SNHLY and CDR2 as FYNNEI. Trimming cost V 8 bases and J 8 bases, with 18 bases left between them. The CDR3 contains 14 residues. DNA of the CDR3: TGTGCCAGCCGCTTAACAGGGATTGGGGAAAAACTGTTTTTT. It specifies CASRLTGIGEKLFF.

This clonotype was observed at least ten times. This beta chain turned up in a library designed for alpha chains; as an off-target read, its abundance says little. The chain links TRBV11-2 to TRBJ1-4; D is unclear. V was cut by 1 base and J by 2 bases, with 5 bases left in between. Germline values: CDR1 SGHAT, CDR2 FQNNGV. CDR3 size: 14 residues. The CDR3 sequence is CASSLVATNEKLFF. The CDR3 nucleotides are TGTGCCAGCAGCTTAGTTGCCACTAATGAAAAACTGTTTTTT.

This clonotype was counted many times. The size of this beta chain means little, since it is a stray read in a library made for alpha chains. The chain has TRBV4-2 and TRBJ2-1; TRBD2 agrees at 8 bases. Germline V gene sequence: CDR1 LGHNA, CDR2 YNFKEQ. Unmatched junction bases numbered 7, after V lost 8 bases and J lost 4 bases. This CDR3 has 14 amino acids. The CDR3 DNA follows: TGTGCCAGCCGAAAGCGGGGGAGGTACAATGAGCAGTTCTTC. Encoded protein: CASRKRGRYNEQFF.

This clonotype has ten or more counts. Because the library targeted alpha chains, this beta chain is an off-target read whose size means little. The chain links TRBV4-3 to TRBJ2-7, with 7 bases fitting TRBD1. Losses at the gene ends were 5 bases for V and 5 bases for J; bases not matched to a gene: 9. The CDR3 is made up of 14 amino acids. From germline, CDR1 is LGHNA and CDR2 YSLEER. CDR3 protein: CASSLRQGLDEQYF. CDR3 DNA sequence: TGCGCCAGCAGCTTAAGACAGGGTTTGGACGAGCAGTACTTC.

Ten or more counts support this clonotype. This beta chain is a stray read from a library made for alpha chains; its abundance is not meaningful. J is TRBJ2-6 and V is TRBV6-4; TRBD1 matches 9 bases. The CDR3 has 16 amino acids. V was clipped by 5 bases and J by 3 bases; unmatched bases: 5. Germline CDR1 and CDR2: MRHNA and SNTAGT. The CDR3 region is CASSLQGASGANVLTF. The CDR3 nucleotides are TGTGCCAGCAGTTTACAGGGGGCCAGTGGGGCCAACGTCCTGACTTTC.

There are many counts of this clonotype. Little can be read into the size of this beta chain, an off-target read in a library designed for alpha chains. The V and J genes are TRBV9 and TRBJ2-3; no firm D call. There are 16 residues in the CDR3. Trimming removed 0 bases at V and 0 bases at J, with 11 bases between. Germline V gives CDR1 SGDLS, CDR2 YYNGEE. This CDR3 is CASSVGYHLSTDTQYF. CDR3 bases: TGTGCCAGCAGCGTAGGTTACCACCTCAGCACAGATACGCAGTATTTT.

The sample holds many counts of this clonotype. This beta chain slipped into a library made for alpha chains as a stray read, so its size is not meaningful. V is TRBV7-2 and J is TRBJ1-1, with 9 bases aligning to TRBD1. The germline V gene has CDR1 SGHTA and CDR2 FQGNSA. The CDR3 is 17 amino acids. V lost 5 bases and J lost 1; bases outside the gene matches: 11. CDR3 DNA sequence: TGTGCCAGCAGCATATCACAGGGGGCAGTAGGGAACACTGAAGCTTTCTTT. Amino acids: CASSISQGAVGNTEAFF. Full variable domain (missing parts from reference TRBV7-2 and TRBJ1-1): GAGVSQSPSNKVTEKGKDVELRCDPISGHTALYWYRQSLGQGLEFLIYFQGNSAPDKSGLPSDRFSAERTGGSVSTLTIQRTQQEDSAVYLCASSISQGAVGNTEAFFGQGTRLTVV.

This clonotype has a count of ten or more. Within a library made for alpha chains, this beta chain is off target, and its count is uninformative. V usage is TRBV10-3 and J usage is TRBJ2-3; D might be TRBD1 or TRBD2, each matching 5 bases. Between the trimmed V and J ends, which lost 6 bases and 3 bases, there was a span of 13 bases. Germline V gene sequence: CDR1 ENHRY, CDR2 SYGVKD. The CDR3 covers 14 residues. Written as DNA, the CDR3 is TGTGCCATCAGCGCGGGTGAGGGGACAGATACGCAGTATTTT. This sequence encodes CAISAGEGTDTQYF.

This clonotype was seen at least ten times. The library was designed around alpha chains, so this beta chain is a stray read whose abundance carries little weight. This sequence joins TRBV27 and TRBJ1-6; the D is unclear. V shed 3 bases and J shed 11 bases, with 11 bases lying between them. Per the germline V gene, CDR1 is MNHEY and CDR2 is SMNVEV (reference sequence). This CDR3 has 13 amino acids. The CDR3 DNA reads as TGTGCCAGCAGTTTTTCCCGGACTACACCCCTCCACTTT. It translates to CASSFSRTTPLHF.

Many counts were recorded for this clonotype. This beta chain is a stray read from a library made for alpha chains; its abundance is not meaningful. V is TRBV20-1 and J is TRBJ2-3, with D tentatively TRBD1 or TRBD2 (5 bases each). The V and J ends lost 1 base and 0 bases respectively, with 14 bases between them. In germline, CDR1 is DFQATT, CDR2 SNEGSKA (reference sequence). The CDR3 is 16 residues long. In DNA form, the CDR3 reads TGCAGTGCTAGAGGCCGGCCGGGGCTAAGCACAGATACGCAGTATTTT. Translation: CSARGRPGLSTDTQYF.

This clonotype was seen ten or more times. As an off-target read in a library built for alpha chains, this beta chain has a frequency of little significance. This rearrangement joins TRBV5-4 to TRBJ1-1, with TRBD1 matching 7 bases. Germline loops: CDR1 SGHNT, CDR2 YYREEE (reference sequence). CDR3 size: 16 residues. The V and J ends lost 5 bases and 0 bases, in that order; junction bases with no gene match: 10. This CDR3 is CASSTGRDRLNTEAFF. DNA for the CDR3: TGTGCCAGCAGTACTGGCCGGGACAGATTGAACACTGAAGCTTTCTTT.

This clonotype occurred many times. This beta chain was picked up by a library intended for alpha chains and is off target, so its count carries little meaning. V usage is TRBV6-2 or TRBV6-3 and J usage is TRBJ2-1; 7 bases are a match to TRBD1. The CDR3 extends over 17 amino acids. The germline V gene has CDR1 MNHEY and CDR2 SVGEGT. With V trimmed by 6 bases and J by 4 bases, 15 bases remained unmatched. The CDR3 sequence: CASSPIPAAGGYNEQFF. CDR3 DNA: TGTGCCAGCAGCCCTATTCCGGCGGCAGGGGGTTACAATGAGCAGTTCTTC.

This clonotype was seen repeatedly, ten times or more. With the library built for alpha chains, this beta chain is off target and its frequency is not meaningful. V is TRBV20-1 and J is TRBJ2-6; D is unresolved. The CDR3 covers 14 residues. With 5 bases removed from V and 8 bases from J, the gap between germline ends came to 16 bases. The V gene's germline CDR1 is DFQATT and CDR2 SNEGSKA (reference sequence). Written as DNA, the CDR3 is TGCAGTGCTTTACGGACGGAGAGGTCCAACGTCCTGACTTTC. Translating gives CSALRTERSNVLTF.

This clonotype has at least ten counts. This beta chain was picked up by a library intended for alpha chains and is off target, so its count carries little meaning. The chain joins TRBV2 to TRBJ2-1; 7 bases map to TRBD2. The CDR3 is 18 amino acids. Germline V lookup: CDR1 SNHLY, CDR2 FYNNEI. With V trimmed by 4 bases and J by 1 base, 13 bases remained unmatched. The CDR3 bases are TGTGCCAGCAGTGGGGGTCTAGCGGCCCGTTTTTCCTACAATGAGCAGTTCTTC. The encoded protein is CASSGGLAARFSYNEQFF.

This clonotype was detected many times. Found in a library prepared for alpha chains, this beta chain is an off-target read, and its abundance has little meaning. This chain connects TRBV7-2 to TRBJ1-2; a possible D gene is TRBD1 (5 bases). The V gene's germline CDR1 is SGHTA and CDR2 FQGNSA. V was shortened by 6 bases and J by 8 bases, with 13 bases between the two germline ends. CDR3 size: 12 residues. The CDR3 is CASRMGRRGYTF. In DNA, the CDR3 is TGTGCCAGCAGGATGGGACGACGCGGCTACACCTTC.

This clonotype is labeled large. This beta chain turned up in a library designed for alpha chains; as an off-target read, its abundance says little. V usage is TRBV7-3 and J usage is TRBJ2-6, with unresolved D. Trimming cost V 2 bases and J 0 bases, with 11 bases left between them. This CDR3 region has 17 residues. Germline-derived CDR1 and CDR2 are SGHTA and FQGTGA. The CDR3 DNA follows: TGTGCCAGCAGCTTATTGGCTATGGGCTCTGGGGCCAACGTCCTGACTTTC. Its translation: CASSLLAMGSGANVLTF.